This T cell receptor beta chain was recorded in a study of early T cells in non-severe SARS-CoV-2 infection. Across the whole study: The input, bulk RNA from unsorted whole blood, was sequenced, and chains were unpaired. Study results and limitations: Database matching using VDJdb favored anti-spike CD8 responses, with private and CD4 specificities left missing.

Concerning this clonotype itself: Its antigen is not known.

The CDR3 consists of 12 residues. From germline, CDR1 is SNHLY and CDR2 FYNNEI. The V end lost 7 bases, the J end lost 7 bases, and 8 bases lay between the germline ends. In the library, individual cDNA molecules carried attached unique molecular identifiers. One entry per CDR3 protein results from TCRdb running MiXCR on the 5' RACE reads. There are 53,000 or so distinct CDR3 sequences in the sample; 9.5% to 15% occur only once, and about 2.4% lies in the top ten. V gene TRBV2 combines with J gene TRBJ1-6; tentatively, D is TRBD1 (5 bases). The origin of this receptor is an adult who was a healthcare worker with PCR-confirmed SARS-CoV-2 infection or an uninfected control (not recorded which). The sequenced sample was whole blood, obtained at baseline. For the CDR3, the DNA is TGTGCCAGCAACAGACAGAATTCACCCCTCCACTTT. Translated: CASNRQNSPLHF.